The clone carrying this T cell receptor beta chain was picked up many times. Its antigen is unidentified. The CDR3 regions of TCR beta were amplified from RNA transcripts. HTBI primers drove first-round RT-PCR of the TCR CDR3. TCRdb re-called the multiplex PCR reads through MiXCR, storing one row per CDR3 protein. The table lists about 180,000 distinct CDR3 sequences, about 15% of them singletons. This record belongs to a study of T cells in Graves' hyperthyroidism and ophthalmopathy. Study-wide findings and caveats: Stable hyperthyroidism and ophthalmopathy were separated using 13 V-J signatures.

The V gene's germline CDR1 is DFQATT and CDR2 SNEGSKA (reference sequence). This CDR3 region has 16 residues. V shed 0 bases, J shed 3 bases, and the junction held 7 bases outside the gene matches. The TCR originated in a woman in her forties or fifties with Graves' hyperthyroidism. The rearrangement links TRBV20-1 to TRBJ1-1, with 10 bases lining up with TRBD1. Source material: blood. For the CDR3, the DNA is TGCAGTGCTAGAGACGCGACAGGGGGCACGGACACTGAAGCTTTCTTT. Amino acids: CSARDATGGTDTEAFF.